This T cell receptor beta chain was recovered during a study of T cell changes during pregnancy in multiple sclerosis. CDR3 length equals 13 residues. The germline V gene has CDR1 SGHNT and CDR2 YENEEA. Trimming stripped 4 bases from V and 7 bases from J, with 10 bases between. Data came from immunoSEQ multiplex PCR; TCRdb stores just in-frame clones and leaves some out. The profile shows approximately 93,000 clones, approximately 90% of them singletons. The sequence derives from a female donor with multiple sclerosis, enrolled in a pregnancy study. The material sequenced was peripheral blood, taken before pregnancy. The genes are TRBV11-3 and TRBJ2-2; TRBD2 is a possible D gene (5 bases). DNA of the CDR3: TGTGCCAGCAGCTCGGAGGTGGGCGGGGAGCTGTTTTTT. It encodes CASSSEVGGELFF.